This T cell receptor (beta chain) is from a study of blood T cell repertoires in COVID-19. On the study more broadly: Samples of COVID-19 (acute and convalescent) were obtained from the United States, Italy and Spain. T cells, B-cell-depleted T cells, or PBMCs supplied cDNA or gDNA.

How the authors handled the data: By means of reference gene primer amplification, nucleated cell counts were estimated. The repertoire was sequenced with immunoSEQ multiplex PCR; TCRdb's copy has only in-frame clones and lacks some. That table is the source of V, J and clone size, and D and trimming were worked out from the DNA. The sample has 300,000 or so clones; 80% to 90% are singletons. Germline CDR1 reads LGHDT; CDR2 reads YNNKEL (reference sequence). There are 19 residues in the CDR3. J gave up 0 bases and V 0 bases, and 9 bases lay outside the gene matches. The TCR was taken from a woman in her forties or fifties who had recovered from COVID-19. The specimen was peripheral blood. The chain joins TRBV3-1 (or the pseudogene TRBV3-2) to TRBJ2-1, with 9 bases fitting TRBD2. CDR3 sequence: CASSQDRMPSGNSYNEQFF. CDR3 nucleotide sequence: TGTGCCAGCAGCCAAGATAGGATGCCTAGCGGGAACTCCTACAATGAGCAGTTCTTC.